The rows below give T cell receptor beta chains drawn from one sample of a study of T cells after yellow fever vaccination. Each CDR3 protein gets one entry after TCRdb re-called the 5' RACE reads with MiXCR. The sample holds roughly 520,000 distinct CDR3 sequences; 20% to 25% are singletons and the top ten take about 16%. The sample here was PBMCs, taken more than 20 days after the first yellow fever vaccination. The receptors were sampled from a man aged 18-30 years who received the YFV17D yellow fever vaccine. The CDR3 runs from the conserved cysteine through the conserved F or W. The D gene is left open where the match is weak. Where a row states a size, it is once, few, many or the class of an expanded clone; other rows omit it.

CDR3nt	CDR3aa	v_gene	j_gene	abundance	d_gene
TGCGCCAGCAGCCAGCGGTGTCCGGGGGCGAAGCTAGAGACCCAGTACTTC	CASSQRCPGAKLETQYF	TRBV4-3	TRBJ2-5	-	-
TGTGCCAGCAGCTTACAAAGAAGCAGGGGAGTGGATGAGCAGTTCTTC	CASSLQRSRGVDEQFF	TRBV7-2	TRBJ2-1	few	-
TGTGCCAGCAGCTTCGTCGGCGGGGGGGTGGAGACCCAGTACTTC	CASSFVGGGVETQYF	TRBV7-2	TRBJ2-5	-	TRBD2
TGCGCCAGCAGCTACGGGGCCACAGGGGACTACGAGCAGTACTTC	CASSYGATGDYEQYF	TRBV5-1	TRBJ2-7	few	TRBD1
TGCAGTGCTAGGGGGGACAGGGTCTATGGGAACACTGAAGCTTTCTTT	CSARGDRVYGNTEAFF	TRBV20-1	TRBJ1-1	-	TRBD1
TGCGCCAGCAGCCCTTCACGACAGGCCAAAGAGACCCAGTACTTC	CASSPSRQAKETQYF	TRBV5-1	TRBJ2-5	few	-
TGTGCCATCAGTGCGGGGGCGAGTCAGCCCCAGCATTTT	CAISAGASQPQHF	TRBV10-3	TRBJ1-5	few	-
TGCAGTGCTAGCTTACCCCCGGATACGCAGTATTTT	CSASLPPDTQYF	TRBV20-1	TRBJ2-3	many	-
TGTGCCACCAGCAGAAGGACAGGGCCCCAAGAGACCCAGTACTTC	CATSRRTGPQETQYF	TRBV15	TRBJ2-5	few	TRBD1
TGTGCCAGCAGCTCCCTCGGGCGGGGGGACACAGATACGCAGTATTTT	CASSSLGRGDTDTQYF	TRBV7-9	TRBJ2-3	-	TRBD2
TGTGCCAGCAGTCCTCCTAGCGGGGGGGCTCCTAATGAGCAGTTCTTC	CASSPPSGGAPNEQFF	TRBV14	TRBJ2-1	few	TRBD2
TGTGCCAGCAGTTACTCAGGGACGCGTGGCTACACCTTC	CASSYSGTRGYTF	TRBV6-5	TRBJ1-2	many	-
TGTGCCAGCAGTCCCGGACAGGGGGACCATGCAACTAATGAAAAACTGTTTTTT	CASSPGQGDHATNEKLFF	TRBV12-3/TRBV12-4	TRBJ1-4	-	TRBD1